This record covers a single TCR beta chain. Antigen unknown. The data stem from a study of beta chain features in type 1 diabetes. Study findings and constraints: TCRB CDR3 length was moderately but significantly reduced in all four CD4+ subsets of Type 1 diabetes patients.

Germline assignment: CDR1 SQVTM and CDR2 ANQGSEA. Trimming took 7 bases from V and 3 from J; bases not matched to a gene: 6. This CDR3 comprises 13 residues. Expressed TCRB transcripts were sequenced, since all the RNA that had been isolated was reverse transcribed. Here immunoSEQ multiplex PCR was the method, and the copy in TCRdb shows in-frame clones only, minus some. The data contain 130,000 or so clones, about a sixth of them singletons. The V and J genes are TRBV29-1 and TRBJ2-3, with 8 nucleotides matching TRBD1. The sequenced sample consisted of central memory CD4+ T cells from blood. The source of this sequence is a man aged 25 to 40 with type 1 diabetes. The CDR3 region is CSATGDGTDTQYF. In DNA, the CDR3 is TGCAGCGCGACAGGGGATGGGACAGATACGCAGTATTTT.